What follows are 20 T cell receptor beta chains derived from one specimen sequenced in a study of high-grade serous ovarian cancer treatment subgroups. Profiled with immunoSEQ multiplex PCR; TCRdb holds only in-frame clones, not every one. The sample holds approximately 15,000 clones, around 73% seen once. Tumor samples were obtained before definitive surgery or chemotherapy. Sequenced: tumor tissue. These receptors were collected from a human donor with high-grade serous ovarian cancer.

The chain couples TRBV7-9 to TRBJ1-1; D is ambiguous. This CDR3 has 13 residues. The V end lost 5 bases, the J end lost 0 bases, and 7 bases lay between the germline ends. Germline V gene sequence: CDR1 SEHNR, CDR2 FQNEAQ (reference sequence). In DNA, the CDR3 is TGTGCCAGCAGCCGACTGCTGAACACTGAAGCTTTCTTT. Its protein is CASSRLLNTEAFF.

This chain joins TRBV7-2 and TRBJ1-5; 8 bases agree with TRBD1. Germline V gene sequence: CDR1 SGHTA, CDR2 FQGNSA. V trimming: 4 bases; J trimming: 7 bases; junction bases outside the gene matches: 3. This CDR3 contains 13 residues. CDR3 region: CASSSNRGQPQHF. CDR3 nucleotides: TGTGCCAGCAGCTCGAACAGGGGGCAGCCCCAGCATTTT.

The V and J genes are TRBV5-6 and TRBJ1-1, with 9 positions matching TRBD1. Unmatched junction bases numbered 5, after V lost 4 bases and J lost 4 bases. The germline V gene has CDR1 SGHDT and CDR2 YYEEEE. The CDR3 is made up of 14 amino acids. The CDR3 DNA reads TGTGCCAGCAGCGGGGACAGGGTGGGCACTGAAGCTTTCTTT. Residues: CASSGDRVGTEAFF.

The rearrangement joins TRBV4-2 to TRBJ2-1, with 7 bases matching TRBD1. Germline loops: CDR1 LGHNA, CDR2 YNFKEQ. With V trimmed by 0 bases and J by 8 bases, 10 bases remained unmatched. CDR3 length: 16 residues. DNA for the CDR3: TGTGCCAGCAGCCAAGATCAAGACAGGGTCATCGATGAGCAGTTCTTC. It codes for CASSQDQDRVIDEQFF.

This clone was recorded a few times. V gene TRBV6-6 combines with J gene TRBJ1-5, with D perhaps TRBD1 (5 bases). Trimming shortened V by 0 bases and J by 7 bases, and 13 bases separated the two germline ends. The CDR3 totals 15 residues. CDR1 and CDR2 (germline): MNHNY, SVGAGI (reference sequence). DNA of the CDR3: TGTGCCAGCAGTTACTCAGGCGGGGCAGGACAGCCCCAGCATTTT. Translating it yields CASSYSGGAGQPQHF.

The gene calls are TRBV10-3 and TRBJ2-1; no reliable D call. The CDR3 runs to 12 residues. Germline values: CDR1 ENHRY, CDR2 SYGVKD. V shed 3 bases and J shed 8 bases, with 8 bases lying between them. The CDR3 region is CAISDSPHEQFF. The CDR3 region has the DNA TGTGCCATCAGTGATAGTCCCCATGAGCAGTTCTTC.

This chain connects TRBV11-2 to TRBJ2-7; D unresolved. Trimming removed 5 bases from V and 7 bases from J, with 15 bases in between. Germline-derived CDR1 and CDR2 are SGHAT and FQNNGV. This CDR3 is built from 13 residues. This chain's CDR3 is CASSNPIGREQYF. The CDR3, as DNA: TGTGCCAGCAGCAATCCCATAGGGCGAGAGCAGTACTTC.

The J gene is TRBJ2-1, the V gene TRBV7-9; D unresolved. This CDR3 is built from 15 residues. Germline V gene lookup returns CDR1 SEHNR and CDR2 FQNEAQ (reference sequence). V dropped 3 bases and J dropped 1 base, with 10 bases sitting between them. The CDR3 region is CASSLVGDSYNEQFF. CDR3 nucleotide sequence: TGTGCCAGCAGCTTGGTGGGTGATTCCTACAATGAGCAGTTCTTC.

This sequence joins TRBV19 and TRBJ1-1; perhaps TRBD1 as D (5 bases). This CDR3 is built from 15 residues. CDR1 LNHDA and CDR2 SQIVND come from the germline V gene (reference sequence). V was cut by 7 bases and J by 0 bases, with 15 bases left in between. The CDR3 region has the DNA TGTGCCAGTACCGAGGGGAGAGGTATGAACACTGAAGCTTTCTTT. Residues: CASTEGRGMNTEAFF.

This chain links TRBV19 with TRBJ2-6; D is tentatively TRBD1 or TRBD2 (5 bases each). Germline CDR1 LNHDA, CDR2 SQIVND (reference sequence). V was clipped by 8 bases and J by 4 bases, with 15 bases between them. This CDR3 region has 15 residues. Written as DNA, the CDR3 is TGTGCCAGTTCCTCAAGAGGGGCGGGGGCCAACGTCCTGACTTTC. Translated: CASSSRGAGANVLTF.

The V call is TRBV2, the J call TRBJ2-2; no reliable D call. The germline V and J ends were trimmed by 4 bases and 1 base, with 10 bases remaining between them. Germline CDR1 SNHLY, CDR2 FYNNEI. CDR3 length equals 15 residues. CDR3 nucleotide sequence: TGTGCCAGCAGTGTCGTGTGGGGGAACACCGGGGAGCTGTTTTTT. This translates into CASSVVWGNTGELFF.

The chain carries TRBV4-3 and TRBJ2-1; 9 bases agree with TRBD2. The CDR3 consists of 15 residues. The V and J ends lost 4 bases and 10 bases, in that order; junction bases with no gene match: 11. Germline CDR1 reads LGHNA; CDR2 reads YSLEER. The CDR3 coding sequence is TGCGCCAGCAGCCGAGACGCGGGGGGGCCGAGGGAGCAGTTCTTC. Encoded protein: CASSRDAGGPREQFF.

The CDR3 DNA reads as TGTGCCAGCAGTCCTGACCGGGGTAACTACAATGAGCAGTTCTTC. Protein: CASSPDRGNYNEQFF. The V and J genes are TRBV5-6 and TRBJ2-1; tentative D call: TRBD2 (5 bases). The CDR3 is made up of 15 amino acids. Germline values: CDR1 SGHDT, CDR2 YYEEEE. The V end was cut by 5 bases, the J end by 3 bases, with 15 bases between. The whole variable domain, remainder taken from reference TRBV5-6 and TRBJ2-1, is DAGVTQSPTHLIKTRGQQVTLRCSPKSGHDTVSWYQQALGQGPQFIFQYYEEEERQRGNFPDRFSGHQFPNYSSELNVNALLLGDSALYLCASSPDRGNYNEQFFGPGTRLTVL.

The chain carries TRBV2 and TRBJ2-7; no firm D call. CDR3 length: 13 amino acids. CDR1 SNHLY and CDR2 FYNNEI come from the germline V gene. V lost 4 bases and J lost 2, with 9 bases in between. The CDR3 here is CASSVEQTYEQYF. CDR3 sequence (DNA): TGTGCCAGCAGTGTGGAACAGACCTACGAGCAGTACTTC.

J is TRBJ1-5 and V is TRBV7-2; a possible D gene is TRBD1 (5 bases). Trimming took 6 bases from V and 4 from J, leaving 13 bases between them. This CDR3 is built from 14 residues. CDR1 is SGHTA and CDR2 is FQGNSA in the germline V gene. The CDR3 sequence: CASSPKWGNQPQHF. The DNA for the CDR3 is TGTGCCAGCAGTCCCAAGTGGGGGAATCAGCCCCAGCATTTT. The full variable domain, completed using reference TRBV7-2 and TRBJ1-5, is GAGVSQSPSNKVTEKGKDVELRCDPISGHTALYWYRQSLGQGLEFLIYFQGNSAPDKSGLPSDRFSAERTGGSVSTLTIQRTQQEDSAVYLCASSPKWGNQPQHFGDGTRLSIL.

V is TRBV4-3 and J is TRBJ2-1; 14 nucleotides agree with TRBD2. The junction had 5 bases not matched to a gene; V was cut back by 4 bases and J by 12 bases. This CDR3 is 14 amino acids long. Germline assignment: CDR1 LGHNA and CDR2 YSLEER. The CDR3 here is CASSPTSGGAGQFF. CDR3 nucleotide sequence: TGCGCCAGCAGCCCGACTAGCGGGGGGGCCGGGCAGTTCTTC.

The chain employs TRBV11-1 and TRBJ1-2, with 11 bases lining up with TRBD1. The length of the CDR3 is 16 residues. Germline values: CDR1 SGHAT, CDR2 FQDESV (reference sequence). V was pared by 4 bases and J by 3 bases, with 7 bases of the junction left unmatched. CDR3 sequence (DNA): TGTGCCAGCAGCTCTCATCCGGGACAGGGGGACTATGGCTACACCTTC. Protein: CASSSHPGQGDYGYTF. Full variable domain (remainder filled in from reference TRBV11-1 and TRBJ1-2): EAEVAQSPRYKITEKSQAVAFWCDPISGHATLYWYRQILGQGPELLVQFQDESVVDDSQLPKDRFSAERLKGVDSTLKIQPAELGDSAMYLCASSSHPGQGDYGYTFGSGTRLTVV.

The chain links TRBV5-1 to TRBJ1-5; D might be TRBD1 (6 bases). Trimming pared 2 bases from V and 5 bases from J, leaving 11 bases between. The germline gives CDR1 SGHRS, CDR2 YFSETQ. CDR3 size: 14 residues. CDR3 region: CASSLGGGYQPQHF. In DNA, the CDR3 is TGCGCCAGCAGCTTAGGGGGTGGGTATCAGCCCCAGCATTTT.

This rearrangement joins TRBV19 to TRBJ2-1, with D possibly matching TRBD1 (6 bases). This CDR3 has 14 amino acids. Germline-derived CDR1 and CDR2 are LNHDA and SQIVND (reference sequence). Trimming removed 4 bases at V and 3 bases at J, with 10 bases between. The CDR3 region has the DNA TGTGCCAGTAGTACCCAGGGGATCTACAATGAGCAGTTCTTC. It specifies CASSTQGIYNEQFF.

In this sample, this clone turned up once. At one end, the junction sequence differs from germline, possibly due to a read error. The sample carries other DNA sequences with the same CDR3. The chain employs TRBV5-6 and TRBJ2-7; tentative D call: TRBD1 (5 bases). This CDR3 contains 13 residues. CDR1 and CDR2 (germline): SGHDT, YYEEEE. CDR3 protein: CASSFMTDYEQYF. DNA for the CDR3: TGTGCTAGCAGCTTCATGACAGACTACGAGCAGTACTTC.